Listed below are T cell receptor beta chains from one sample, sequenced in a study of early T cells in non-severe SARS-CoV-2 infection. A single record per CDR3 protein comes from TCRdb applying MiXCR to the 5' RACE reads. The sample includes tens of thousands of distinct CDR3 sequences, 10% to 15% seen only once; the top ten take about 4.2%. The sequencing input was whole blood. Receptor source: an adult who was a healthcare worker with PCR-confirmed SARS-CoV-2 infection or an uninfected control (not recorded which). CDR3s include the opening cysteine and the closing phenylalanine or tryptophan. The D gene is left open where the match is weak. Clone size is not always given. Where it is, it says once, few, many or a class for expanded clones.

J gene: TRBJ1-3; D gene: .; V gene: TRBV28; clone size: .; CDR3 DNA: TGTGCCAGCAGGACCGGGGCGAGCTCTGGAAACACCATATATTTT; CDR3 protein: CASRTGASSGNTIYF
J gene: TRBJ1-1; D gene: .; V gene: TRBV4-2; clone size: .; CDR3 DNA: TGTGCCAGCAGCCGCGGATGGGCCACGGAGCACACTGAAGCTTTCTTT; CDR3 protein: CASSRGWATEHTEAFF
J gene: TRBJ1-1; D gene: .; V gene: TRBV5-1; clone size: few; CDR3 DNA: TGCGCCAGCAGCTTGGCCGGACAGAACACTGAAGCTTTCTTT; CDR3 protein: CASSLAGQNTEAFF
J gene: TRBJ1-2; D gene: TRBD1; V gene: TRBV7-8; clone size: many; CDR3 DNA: TGTGCCAGCAGCCCCAGCGGGACAGGAGCTAACTATGGCTACACCTTC; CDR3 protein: CASSPSGTGANYGYTF
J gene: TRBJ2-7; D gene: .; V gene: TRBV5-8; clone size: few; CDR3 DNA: TGTGCCAGCAGCACCTCAGGGGCGTACTACGAGCAGTACTTC; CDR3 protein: CASSTSGAYYEQYF
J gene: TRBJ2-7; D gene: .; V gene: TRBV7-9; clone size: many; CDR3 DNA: TGTGCCAGCAGTCCCGCGGGGAACCACGAGCAGTACTTC; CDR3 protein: CASSPAGNHEQYF
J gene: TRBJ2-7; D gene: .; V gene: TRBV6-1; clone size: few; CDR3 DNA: TGTGCCAGCAGTGAAGGTACAGGCGCTTTCTACGAGCAGTACTTC; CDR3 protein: CASSEGTGAFYEQYF
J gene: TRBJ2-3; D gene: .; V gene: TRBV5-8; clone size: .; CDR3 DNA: TGTGCCAGCACTTTCGACGGAACTAGCACCACAGATACGCAGTATTTT; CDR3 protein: CASTFDGTSTTDTQYF
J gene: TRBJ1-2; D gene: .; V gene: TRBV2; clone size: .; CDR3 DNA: TGTGCCAGCAGTGAAGGATTGACCTATGGCTACACCTTC; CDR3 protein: CASSEGLTYGYTF
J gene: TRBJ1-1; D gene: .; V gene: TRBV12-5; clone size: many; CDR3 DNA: TGTGCTAGTGGCGCTGGGCAGTTGGAAGGGACTGAAGCTTTCTTT; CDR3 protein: CASGAGQLEGTEAFF
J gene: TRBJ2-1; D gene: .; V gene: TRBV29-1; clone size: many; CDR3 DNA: TGCAGCGTCACCAGCTCCGTCCCCCATTTCTTC; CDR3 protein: CSVTSSVPHFF